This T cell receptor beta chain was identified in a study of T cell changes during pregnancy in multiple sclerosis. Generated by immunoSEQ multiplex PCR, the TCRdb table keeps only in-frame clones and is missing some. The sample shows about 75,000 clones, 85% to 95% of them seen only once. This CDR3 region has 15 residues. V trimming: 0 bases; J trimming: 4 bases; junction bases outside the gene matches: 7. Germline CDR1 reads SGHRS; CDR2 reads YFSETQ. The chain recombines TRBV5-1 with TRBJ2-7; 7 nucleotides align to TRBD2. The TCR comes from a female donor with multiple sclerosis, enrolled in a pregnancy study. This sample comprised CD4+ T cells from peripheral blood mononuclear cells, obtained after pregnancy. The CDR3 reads CASSLGLAAGYEQYF. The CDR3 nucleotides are TGCGCCAGCAGCTTGGGGCTAGCGGCCGGGTACGAGCAGTACTTC.